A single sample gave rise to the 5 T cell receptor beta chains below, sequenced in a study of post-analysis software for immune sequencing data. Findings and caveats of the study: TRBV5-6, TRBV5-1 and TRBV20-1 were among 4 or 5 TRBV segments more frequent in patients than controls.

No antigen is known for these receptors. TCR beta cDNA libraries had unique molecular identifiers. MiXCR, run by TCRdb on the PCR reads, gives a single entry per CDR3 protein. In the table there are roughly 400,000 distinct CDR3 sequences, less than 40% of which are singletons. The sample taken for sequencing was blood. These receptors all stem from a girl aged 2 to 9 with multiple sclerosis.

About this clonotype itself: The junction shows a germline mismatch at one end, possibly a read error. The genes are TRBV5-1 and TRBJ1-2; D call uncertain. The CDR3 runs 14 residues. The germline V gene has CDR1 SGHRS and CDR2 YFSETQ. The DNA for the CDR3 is TGCGTCAGCAGCTTCACGGGAGAGTTTTATGGCTACACCTTC. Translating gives CVSSFTGEFYGYTF.

CDR3 bases: TGTGCCAGCAGCCCGAACGCCGCTGATCAAGAGACCCAGTACTTC. This translates into CASSPNAADQETQYF. The chain links TRBV7-3 to TRBJ2-5, with D unresolved. CDR1 is SGHTA, CDR2 FQGTGA, per germline. This CDR3 spans 15 amino acids. Deletions cut 5 bases from V and 2 bases from J, with 15 bases between.

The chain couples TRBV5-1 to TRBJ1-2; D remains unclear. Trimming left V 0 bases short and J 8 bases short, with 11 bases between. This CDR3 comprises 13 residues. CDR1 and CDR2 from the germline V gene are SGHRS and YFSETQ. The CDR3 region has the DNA TGCGCCAGCAGCTTGGACAGCGGGTCCGGCTACACCTTC. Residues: CASSLDSGSGYTF.

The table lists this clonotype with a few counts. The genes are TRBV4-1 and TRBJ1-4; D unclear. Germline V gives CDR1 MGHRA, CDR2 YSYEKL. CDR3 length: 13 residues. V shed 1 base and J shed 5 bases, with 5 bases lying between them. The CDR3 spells CASSQGRNEKLFF. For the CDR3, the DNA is TGCGCCAGCAGCCAAGGACGGAATGAAAAACTGTTTTTT.

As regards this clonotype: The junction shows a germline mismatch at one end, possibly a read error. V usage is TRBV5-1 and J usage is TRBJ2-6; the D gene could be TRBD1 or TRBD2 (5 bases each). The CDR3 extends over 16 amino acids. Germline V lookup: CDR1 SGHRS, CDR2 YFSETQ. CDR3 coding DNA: TGCGCCAGCAGCTTTCGGGGCTTCTCTGGGGCCAACGTCCGGACTTTC. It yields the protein CASSFRGFSGANVRTF.